This TCR beta chain was obtained from a study of blood T cell repertoires in COVID-19. Study-level information: PBMCs, B-cell-depleted T cells, or T cells were the source of the cDNA or gDNA that made up the material.

Participant age was roughly 18 to 89 years, and participants resided in fewer than 25 US areas. With 5 bases clipped from V and 7 bases from J, the junction kept 12 bases outside the gene matches. The CDR3 contains 16 residues. From germline, CDR1 is LNHDA and CDR2 SQIVND (reference sequence). Method: immunoSEQ multiplex PCR; TCRdb's copy keeps in-frame clones and lacks some. The table records 290,000 or so clones, roughly 80% of them present only once. The source material was PBMCs or T cells enriched from blood (not recorded which). The chain uses TRBV19 and TRBJ2-2, with TRBD2 matching 8 bases. The sequence came from a man aged 35 to 55 who had been exposed to COVID-19. The CDR3, as DNA: TGTGCCAGTAGTGTTAGCGGGACGGCGCGGGACGGGGAGCTGTTTTTT. Translation: CASSVSGTARDGELFF.